The TCR beta chain under discussion was sequenced for a study of CD8 T cells in Susac syndrome. Reverse transcription of roughly 0.5 to 1 ug RNA used random hexamers. TCRdb ran MiXCR on the immunoSEQ multiplex PCR reads and lists one entry per CDR3 protein. This sample has roughly 200,000 distinct CDR3 sequences, with 90% to 95% found just once. CDR1 is LNHNV, CDR2 YYDKDF, per germline (reference sequence). This CDR3 contains 15 residues. Germline trimming cut 1 base from V and 6 bases from J; bases unmatched to any gene: 4. The receptor was isolated from a human donor with multiple sclerosis. Sequenced sample: CD8+ T cells from PBMCs. This chain links TRBV15 with TRBJ2-1, with 9 bases fitting TRBD1. This chain's CDR3 is CATSRGTGEVNEQFF. DNA of the CDR3: TGTGCCACCAGCAGAGGGACAGGGGAGGTCAATGAGCAGTTCTTC.